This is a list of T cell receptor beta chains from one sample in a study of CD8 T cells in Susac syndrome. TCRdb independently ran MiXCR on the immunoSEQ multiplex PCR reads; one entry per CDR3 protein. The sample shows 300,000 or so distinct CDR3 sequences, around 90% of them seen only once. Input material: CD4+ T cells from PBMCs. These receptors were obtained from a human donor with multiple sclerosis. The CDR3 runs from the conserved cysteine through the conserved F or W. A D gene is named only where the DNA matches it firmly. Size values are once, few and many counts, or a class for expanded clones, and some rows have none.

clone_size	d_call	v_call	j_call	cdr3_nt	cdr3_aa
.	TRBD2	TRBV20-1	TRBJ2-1	TGCAGTGCTAGAGAACCTATAGCGGGGGGACGCTCCTACAATGAGCAGTTCTTC	CSAREPIAGGRSYNEQFF
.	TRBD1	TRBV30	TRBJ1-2	TGTGCCTGGAGTCGGGGACAGGGTGAATCTCTCTATGGCTACACCTTC	CAWSRGQGESLYGYTF
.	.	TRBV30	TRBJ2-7	TGTGCCTGGAGTGTAGGGCAGGGTCTGTACTTC	CAWSVGQGLYF
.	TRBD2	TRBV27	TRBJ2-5	TGTGCCAGCAGTTTGGCTAGCGGGGGGACCCGTGGGACCCAGTACTTC	CASSLASGGTRGTQYF
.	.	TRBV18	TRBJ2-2	TGTGCCAGCTCACCGCTTAGACAGGAGACACTCACCGGGGAGCTGTTTTTT	CASSPLRQETLTGELFF
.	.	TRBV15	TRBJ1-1	TGTGCCACCAGCAAAGGGACAAACACTGAAGCTTTCTTT	CATSKGTNTEAFF
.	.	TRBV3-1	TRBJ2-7	TGTGCCAGCAGCCCCACGGCCCACGAGCAGTACTTC	CASSPTAHEQYF
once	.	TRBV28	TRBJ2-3	TGTGCCAGCAGCGCTAACGGGGTGAGCACAGATACGCAGTATTTT	CASSANGVSTDTQYF
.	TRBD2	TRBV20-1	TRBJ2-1	TGCAGTGCTAGCAGACTAGCGGAACTTAACAATGAGCAGTTCTTC	CSASRLAELNNEQFF
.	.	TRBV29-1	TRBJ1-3	TGCAGCGTTGAAGAGTCCTCTGGAAACACCATATATTTT	CSVEESSGNTIYF
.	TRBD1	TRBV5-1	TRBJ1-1	TGCGCCAGCAGCCCTCAGGGGGCCGGGCAGAACACTGAAGCTTTCTTT	CASSPQGAGQNTEAFF
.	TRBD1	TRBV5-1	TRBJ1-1	TGCGCCAGCAGCTTGGTCGGCAGGGGGTCTGAAGCTTTCTTT	CASSLVGRGSEAFF
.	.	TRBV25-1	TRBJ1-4	TGTGCCAGCAGTCCAGTTTCGGGTCCGGATGAAAAACTGTTTTTT	CASSPVSGPDEKLFF
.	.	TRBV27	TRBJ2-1	TGTGCCAGCAGCGATCTATGGAACTACAATGAGCAGCTCTTC	CASSDLWNYNEQLF
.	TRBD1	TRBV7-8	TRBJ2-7	TGTGCCAGCAGCCCCTACCCCCGGGACAGGCTTAGAGCCGAGCAGTACTTC	CASSPYPRDRLRAEQYF
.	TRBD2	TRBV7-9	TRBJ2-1	TGTGCCAGCAGCATACGACGGAGCGGGAGCGGCTCCTACAATGAGCAGTTCTTC	CASSIRRSGSGSYNEQFF
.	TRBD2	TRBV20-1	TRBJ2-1	TGCAGTGCTGCTGGGCGGGAGCAGGGCAATGAGCAGTTCTTC	CSAAGREQGNEQFF
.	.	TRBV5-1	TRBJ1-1	TGCGCCAGCAGCCGACATCTAGCCGAGAACACTGAAGCTTTCTTT	CASSRHLAENTEAFF
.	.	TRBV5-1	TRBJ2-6	TGCGCCAGCAGCTCTTATGAGGCCAACGTCCTGACTTTC	CASSSYEANVLTF
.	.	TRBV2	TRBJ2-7	TGTGCCAGCGACCCAGGGACCCCTTGGGAGCAGTACTTC	CASDPGTPWEQYF
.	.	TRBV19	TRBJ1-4	TGTGCCAGTAGTTCCTCCGGGGCGCGGACTAATGAAAAACTGTTTTTT	CASSSSGARTNEKLFF
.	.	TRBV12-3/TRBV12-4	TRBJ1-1	TGTGCCAGCAGTTTGTGGGTAGGCGCAGCTTTCTTT	CASSLWVGAAFF
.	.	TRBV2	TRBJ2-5	TGTGCCAGCAGACAGTCTCGAGGAACTCAAGAGACCCAGTACTTC	CASRQSRGTQETQYF
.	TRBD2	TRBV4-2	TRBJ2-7	TGTGCCAGCACCCTAGCGGGAATCGGCGAGCAGTACTTC	CASTLAGIGEQYF
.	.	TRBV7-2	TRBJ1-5	TGTGCCAGCAGCTTAGACAGATATCAGCCCCAGCATTTT	CASSLDRYQPQHF
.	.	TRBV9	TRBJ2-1	TGTGCCAGCAGCGTAGTACTCACAGGCGAGCAGTTCTTC	CASSVVLTGEQFF
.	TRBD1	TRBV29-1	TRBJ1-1	TGCAGCGTTGAGGGACAGGACGGAACTGAAGCTTTCTTT	CSVEGQDGTEAFF
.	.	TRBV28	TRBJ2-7	TGTGCCAGCACCACTACAGGTTTAATAAACTACGAGCAGTACTTC	CASTTTGLINYEQYF
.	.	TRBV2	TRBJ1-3	TGTGCCAGCAGTGCAAACAGAGCTGGAAACACCATATATTTT	CASSANRAGNTIYF
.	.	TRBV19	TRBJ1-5	TGTGCGAGTGGGGCAGGGCGGCAGCCCCAGCATTTT	CASGAGRQPQHF
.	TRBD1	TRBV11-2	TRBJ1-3	TGTGCCAGCAGCCCGCGGACAGGACAGGCTGGAAACACCATATATTTT	CASSPRTGQAGNTIYF